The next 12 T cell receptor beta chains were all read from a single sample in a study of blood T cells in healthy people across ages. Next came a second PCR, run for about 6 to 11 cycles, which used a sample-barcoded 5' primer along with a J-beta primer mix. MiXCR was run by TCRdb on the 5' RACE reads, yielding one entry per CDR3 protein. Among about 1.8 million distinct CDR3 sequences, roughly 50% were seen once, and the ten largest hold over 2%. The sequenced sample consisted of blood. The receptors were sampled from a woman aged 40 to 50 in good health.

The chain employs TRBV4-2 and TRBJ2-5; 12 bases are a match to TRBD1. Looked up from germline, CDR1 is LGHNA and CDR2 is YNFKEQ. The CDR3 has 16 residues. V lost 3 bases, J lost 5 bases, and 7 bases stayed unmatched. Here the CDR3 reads CASSHDSGTGGETQYF. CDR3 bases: TGTGCCAGCAGCCACGATTCCGGGACAGGGGGCGAGACCCAGTACTTC.

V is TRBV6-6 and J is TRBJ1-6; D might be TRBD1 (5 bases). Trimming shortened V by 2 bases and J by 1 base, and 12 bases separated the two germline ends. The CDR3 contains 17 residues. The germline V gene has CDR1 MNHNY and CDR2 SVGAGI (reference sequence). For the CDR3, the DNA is TGTGCCAGCAGTTACCCGGCAGGGTCGTCCTATAATTCACCCCTCCACTTT. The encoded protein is CASSYPAGSSYNSPLHF.

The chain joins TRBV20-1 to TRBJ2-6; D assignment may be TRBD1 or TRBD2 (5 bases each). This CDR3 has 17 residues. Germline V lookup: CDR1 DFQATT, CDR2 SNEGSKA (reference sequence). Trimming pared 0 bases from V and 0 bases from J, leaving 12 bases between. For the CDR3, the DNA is TGCAGTGCTAGAGATCGGGGCCTGAGCTCTGGGGCCAACGTCCTGACTTTC. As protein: CSARDRGLSSGANVLTF.

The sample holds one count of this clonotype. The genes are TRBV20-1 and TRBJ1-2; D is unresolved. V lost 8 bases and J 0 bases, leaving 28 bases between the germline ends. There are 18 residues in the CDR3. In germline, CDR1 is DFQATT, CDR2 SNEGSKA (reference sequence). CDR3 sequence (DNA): TGCAGTACCAGAGATACAGAACCCGGCCGGATCACTAACTATGGCTACACCTTC. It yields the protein CSTRDTEPGRITNYGYTF.

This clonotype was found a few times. The CDR3 loop is CASSLRRDRVAYEQYF. CDR3 nucleotides: TGTGCCAGCAGTTTACGCCGGGACAGGGTCGCCTACGAGCAGTACTTC. The V gene is TRBV12-3 or TRBV12-4, the J gene TRBJ2-7; TRBD1 matches at 9 bases. Trimming removed 2 bases from V and 2 bases from J; junction bases left unmatched: 7. This CDR3 comprises 16 residues.

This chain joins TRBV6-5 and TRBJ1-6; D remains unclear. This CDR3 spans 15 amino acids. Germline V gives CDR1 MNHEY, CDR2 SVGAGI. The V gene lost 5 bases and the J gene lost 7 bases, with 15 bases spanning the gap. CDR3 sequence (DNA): TGTGCCAGCAGTCAGGACGGGGAATTCAATTCACCCCTCCACTTT. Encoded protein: CASSQDGEFNSPLHF.

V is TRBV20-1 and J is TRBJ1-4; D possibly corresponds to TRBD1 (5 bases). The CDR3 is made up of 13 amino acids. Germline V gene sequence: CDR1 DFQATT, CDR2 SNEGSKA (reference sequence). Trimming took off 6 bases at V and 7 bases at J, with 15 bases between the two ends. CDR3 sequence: CSARGPLREKLFF. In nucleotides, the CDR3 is TGCAGTGCAAGGGGCCCTTTGCGTGAAAAACTGTTTTTT.

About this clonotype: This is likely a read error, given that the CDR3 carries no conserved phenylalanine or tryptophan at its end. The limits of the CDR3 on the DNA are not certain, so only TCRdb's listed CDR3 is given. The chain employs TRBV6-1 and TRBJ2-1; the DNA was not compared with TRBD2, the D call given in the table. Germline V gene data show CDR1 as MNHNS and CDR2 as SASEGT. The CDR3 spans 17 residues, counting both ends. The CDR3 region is CASTKGGQTFGSYTFGS.

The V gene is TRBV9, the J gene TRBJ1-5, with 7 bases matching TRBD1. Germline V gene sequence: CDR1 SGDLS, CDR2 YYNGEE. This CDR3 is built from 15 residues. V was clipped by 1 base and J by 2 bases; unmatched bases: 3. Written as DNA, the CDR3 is TGTGCCAGCAGCGTAACAGGGGACGGCAATCAGCCCCAGCATTTT. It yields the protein CASSVTGDGNQPQHF. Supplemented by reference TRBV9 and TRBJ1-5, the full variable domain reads DSGVTQTPKHLITATGQRVTLRCSPRSGDLSVYWYQQSLDQGLQFLIQYYNGEERAKGNILERFSAQQFPDLHSELNLSSLELGDSALYFCASSVTGDGNQPQHFGDGTRLSIL.

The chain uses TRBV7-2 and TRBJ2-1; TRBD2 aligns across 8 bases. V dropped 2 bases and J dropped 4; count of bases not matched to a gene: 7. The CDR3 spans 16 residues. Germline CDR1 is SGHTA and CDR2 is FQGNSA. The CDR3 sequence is CASSLTAGVGYNEQFF. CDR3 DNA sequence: TGTGCCAGCAGCTTAACAGCGGGGGTGGGGTACAATGAGCAGTTCTTC.

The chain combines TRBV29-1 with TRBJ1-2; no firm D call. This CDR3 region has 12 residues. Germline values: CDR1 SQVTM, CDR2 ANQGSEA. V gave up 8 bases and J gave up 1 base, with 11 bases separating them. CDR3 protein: CSTTQDNYGYTF. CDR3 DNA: TGCAGCACAACTCAGGATAACTATGGCTACACCTTC.

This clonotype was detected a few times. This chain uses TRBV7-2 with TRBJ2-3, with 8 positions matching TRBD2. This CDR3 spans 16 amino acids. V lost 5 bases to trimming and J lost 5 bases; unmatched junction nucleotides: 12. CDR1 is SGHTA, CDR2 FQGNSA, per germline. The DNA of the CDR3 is TGTGCCAGCAGCCGGACCTCGGGACTAGTCAGAGATACGCAGTATTTT. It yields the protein CASSRTSGLVRDTQYF.